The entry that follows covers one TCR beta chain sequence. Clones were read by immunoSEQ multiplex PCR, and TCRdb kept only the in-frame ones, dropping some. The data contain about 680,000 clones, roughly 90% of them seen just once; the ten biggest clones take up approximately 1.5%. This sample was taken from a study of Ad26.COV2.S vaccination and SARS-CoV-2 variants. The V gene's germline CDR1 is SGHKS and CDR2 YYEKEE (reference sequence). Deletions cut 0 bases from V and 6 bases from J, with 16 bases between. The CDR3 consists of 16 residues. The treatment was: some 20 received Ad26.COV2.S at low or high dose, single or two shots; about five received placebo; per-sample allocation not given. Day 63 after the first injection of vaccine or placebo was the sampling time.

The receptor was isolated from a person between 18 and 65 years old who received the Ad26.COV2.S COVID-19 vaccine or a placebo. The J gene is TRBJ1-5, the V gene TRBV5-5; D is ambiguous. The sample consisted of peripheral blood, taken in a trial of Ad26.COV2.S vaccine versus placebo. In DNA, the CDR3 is TGTGCCAGCAGCTTGGACCTTGGCACTGGCGGTCAGCCCCAGCATTTT. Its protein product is CASSLDLGTGGQPQHF.